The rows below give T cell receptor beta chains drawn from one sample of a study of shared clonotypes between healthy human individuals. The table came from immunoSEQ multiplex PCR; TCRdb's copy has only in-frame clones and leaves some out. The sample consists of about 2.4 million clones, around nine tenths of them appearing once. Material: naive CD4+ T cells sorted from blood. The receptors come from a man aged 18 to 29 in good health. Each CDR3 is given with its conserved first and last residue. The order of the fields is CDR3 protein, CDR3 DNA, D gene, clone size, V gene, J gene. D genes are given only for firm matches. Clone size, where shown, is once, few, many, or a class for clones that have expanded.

cdr3_aa: CASSLGTSGYEQYF
cdr3_nt: TGCGCCAGCAGCTTGGGAACTAGCGGCTACGAGCAGTACTTC
d_call: TRBD2
clone_size: NA
v_call: TRBV5-1
j_call: TRBJ2-7

cdr3_aa: CASSVRDSSNQPQHF
cdr3_nt: TGTGCCAGCAGCGTCCGGGACAGTAGCAATCAGCCCCAGCATTTT
d_call: TRBD1
clone_size: few
v_call: TRBV7-2
j_call: TRBJ1-5

cdr3_aa: CASAGTSGVQYF
cdr3_nt: TGTGCCAGCGCAGGGACAAGTGGGGTTCAGTACTTC
d_call: NA
clone_size: NA
v_call: TRBV6-5
j_call: TRBJ2-4

cdr3_aa: CASSPTPGSTDGSYNSPLHF
cdr3_nt: TGTGCCAGCTCACCAACCCCGGGTTCGACGGACGGCTCCTATAATTCACCCCTCCACTTT
d_call: NA
clone_size: once
v_call: TRBV18
j_call: TRBJ1-6

cdr3_aa: CASSAGTFPEYNEQFF
cdr3_nt: TGTGCCAGTAGCGCCGGGACTTTCCCCGAATACAATGAGCAGTTCTTC
d_call: NA
clone_size: NA
v_call: TRBV19
j_call: TRBJ2-1

cdr3_aa: CASSIEGSGNTIYF
cdr3_nt: TGTGCCAGTAGTATAGAGGGCTCTGGAAACACCATATATTTT
d_call: NA
clone_size: NA
v_call: TRBV19
j_call: TRBJ1-3

cdr3_aa: CASSLEGHRGNEKLFF
cdr3_nt: TGTGCCAGCAGCTTGGAGGGTCACAGGGGGAATGAAAAACTGTTTTTT
d_call: TRBD1
clone_size: NA
v_call: TRBV5-4
j_call: TRBJ1-4

cdr3_aa: CASMGLAGGPVKNIQYF
cdr3_nt: TGTGCCAGCATGGGACTAGCGGGAGGGCCGGTCAAAAACATTCAGTACTTC
d_call: TRBD2
clone_size: NA
v_call: TRBV11-2
j_call: TRBJ2-4

cdr3_aa: CASSVDLINQPQHF
cdr3_nt: TGTGCCAGCAGCGTAGATCTGATCAATCAGCCCCAGCATTTT
d_call: NA
clone_size: NA
v_call: TRBV9
j_call: TRBJ1-5

cdr3_aa: CASSGVLLGPQHF
cdr3_nt: TGTGCCAGCAGTGGGGTCCTTTTGGGGCCCCAGCATTTT
d_call: NA
clone_size: NA
v_call: TRBV6-1
j_call: TRBJ1-5

cdr3_aa: CASSPRTGDQETQYF
cdr3_nt: TGCGCCAGCAGCCCTCGGACAGGGGACCAAGAGACCCAGTACTTC
d_call: TRBD1
clone_size: NA
v_call: TRBV5-1
j_call: TRBJ2-5

cdr3_aa: CASSLSGGSSYNEQFF
cdr3_nt: TGTGCCAGCAGCTTGTCGGGCGGGTCCTCCTACAATGAGCAGTTCTTC
d_call: NA
clone_size: once
v_call: TRBV11-2
j_call: TRBJ2-1

cdr3_aa: CASTFRQTGELFF
cdr3_nt: TGTGCCAGCACTTTTCGACAGACCGGGGAGCTGTTTTTT
d_call: NA
clone_size: once
v_call: TRBV6-5
j_call: TRBJ2-2

cdr3_aa: CASTRLGGNTEAFF
cdr3_nt: TGTGCCAGCACTCGCTTGGGGGGAAACACTGAAGCTTTCTTT
d_call: NA
clone_size: once
v_call: TRBV6-1
j_call: TRBJ1-1

cdr3_aa: CASSGQIATNEKLFF
cdr3_nt: TGTGCCAGCAGTGGGCAGATAGCAACTAATGAAAAACTGTTTTTT
d_call: NA
clone_size: NA
v_call: TRBV6-1
j_call: TRBJ1-4

cdr3_aa: CASSSAGTSGRGGETQYF
cdr3_nt: TGTGCCAGCAGCTCAGCCGGGACTAGCGGGAGGGGAGGAGAGACCCAGTACTTC
d_call: TRBD2
clone_size: NA
v_call: TRBV5-6
j_call: TRBJ2-5

cdr3_aa: CASSLGQGFHEQYF
cdr3_nt: TGCGCCAGCAGCTTGGGACAGGGTTTTCACGAGCAGTACTTC
d_call: TRBD1
clone_size: NA
v_call: TRBV5-1
j_call: TRBJ2-7

cdr3_aa: CASSLGGDGPYGYTF
cdr3_nt: TGTGCCAGCAGCTTAGGTGGTGACGGGCCCTATGGCTACACCTTC
d_call: NA
clone_size: NA
v_call: TRBV5-5
j_call: TRBJ1-2

cdr3_aa: CASSADYEQYF
cdr3_nt: TGTGCCAGCAGCGCAGACTACGAGCAGTACTTC
d_call: NA
clone_size: NA
v_call: TRBV7-9
j_call: TRBJ2-7

cdr3_aa: CASSSSLAGGQNEQYF
cdr3_nt: TGTGCCAGCAGCTCCTCCCTAGCGGGGGGCCAAAACGAGCAGTACTTC
d_call: TRBD2
clone_size: NA
v_call: TRBV5-4
j_call: TRBJ2-7

cdr3_aa: CASSPSGSAEQFF
cdr3_nt: TGTGCCAGCAGCCCCTCCGGTAGCGCTGAGCAGTTCTTC
d_call: NA
clone_size: NA
v_call: TRBV6-5
j_call: TRBJ2-1

cdr3_aa: CAISESGVNSPLHF
cdr3_nt: TGTGCCATCAGTGAGTCAGGGGTAAATTCACCCCTCCACTTT
d_call: NA
clone_size: NA
v_call: TRBV10-3
j_call: TRBJ1-6

cdr3_aa: CARATLSGELFF
cdr3_nt: TGTGCCAGAGCGACCCTCTCCGGGGAGCTGTTTTTT
d_call: NA
clone_size: NA
v_call: TRBV7-9
j_call: TRBJ2-2

cdr3_aa: CAISESKGNTEAFF
cdr3_nt: TGTGCCATCAGTGAGTCGAAGGGGAACACTGAAGCTTTCTTT
d_call: NA
clone_size: few
v_call: TRBV10-3
j_call: TRBJ1-1

cdr3_aa: CASSPVGQGSTEAFF
cdr3_nt: TGCGCCAGCAGCCCGGTGGGACAGGGGAGCACTGAAGCTTTCTTT
d_call: TRBD1
clone_size: NA
v_call: TRBV5-1
j_call: TRBJ1-1

cdr3_aa: CAWSPYLEAFF
cdr3_nt: TGTGCCTGGAGTCCTTACTTAGAAGCTTTCTTT
d_call: NA
clone_size: NA
v_call: TRBV30
j_call: TRBJ1-1

cdr3_aa: CASSVGARNTDTQYF
cdr3_nt: TGTGCCAGCAGCGTAGGGGCCAGAAACACAGATACGCAGTATTTT
d_call: NA
clone_size: NA
v_call: TRBV9
j_call: TRBJ2-3

cdr3_aa: CASSPGGTLDYEQYF
cdr3_nt: TGTGCCAGCAGCCCCGGTGGCACACTGGACTACGAGCAGTACTTC
d_call: NA
clone_size: NA
v_call: TRBV7-2
j_call: TRBJ2-7

cdr3_aa: CASSPERNRGPTYGYTF
cdr3_nt: TGCGCCAGCAGCCCGGAAAGAAACAGGGGACCTACCTATGGCTACACCTTC
d_call: TRBD1
clone_size: NA
v_call: TRBV4-1
j_call: TRBJ1-2

cdr3_aa: CASSLTPGPLGETQYF
cdr3_nt: TGCGCCAGCAGCTTGACCCCGGGACCCTTGGGGGAGACCCAGTACTTC
d_call: NA
clone_size: NA
v_call: TRBV5-1
j_call: TRBJ2-5

cdr3_aa: CASSHGQGGLNTEAFF
cdr3_nt: TGCGCCAGCAGCCATGGACAGGGGGGCCTGAACACTGAAGCTTTCTTT
d_call: TRBD1
clone_size: few
v_call: TRBV4-1
j_call: TRBJ1-1

cdr3_aa: CAISARVNSANYGYTF
cdr3_nt: TGTGCCATCAGTGCAAGGGTGAACTCAGCTAACTATGGCTACACCTTC
d_call: NA
clone_size: NA
v_call: TRBV10-3
j_call: TRBJ1-2

cdr3_aa: CASSLDRGVVDTQYF
cdr3_nt: TGTGCCAGCAGCTTGGACAGGGGGGTAGTGGATACGCAGTATTTT
d_call: TRBD1
clone_size: NA
v_call: TRBV5-6
j_call: TRBJ2-3

cdr3_aa: CASSSWTVGYTF
cdr3_nt: TGTGCCAGTAGTAGCTGGACAGTTGGCTACACCTTC
d_call: NA
clone_size: NA
v_call: TRBV19
j_call: TRBJ1-2

cdr3_aa: CASSLLLNTGELFF
cdr3_nt: TGTGCCAGCAGCCTGCTCCTCAACACCGGGGAGCTGTTTTTT
d_call: NA
clone_size: NA
v_call: TRBV11-2
j_call: TRBJ2-2

cdr3_aa: CATCSGGYHEQYF
cdr3_nt: TGTGCCACTTGTAGCGGGGGCTATCACGAGCAGTACTTC
d_call: TRBD2
clone_size: once
v_call: TRBV25-1
j_call: TRBJ2-7

cdr3_aa: CASSLRRIHYNSPLHF
cdr3_nt: TGTGCCAGCAGCCTACGACGGATTCACTATAATTCACCCCTCCACTTT
d_call: NA
clone_size: NA
v_call: TRBV5-6
j_call: TRBJ1-6

cdr3_aa: CASSAYGTGNPGEAFF
cdr3_nt: TGCGCCAGCAGCGCTTACGGGACAGGCAATCCGGGTGAAGCTTTCTTT
d_call: TRBD1
clone_size: NA
v_call: TRBV10-1
j_call: TRBJ1-1

cdr3_aa: CAISGGGPSTDTQYF
cdr3_nt: TGTGCCATCAGTGGGGGCGGGCCGAGCACAGATACGCAGTATTTT
d_call: NA
clone_size: NA
v_call: TRBV10-3
j_call: TRBJ2-3

cdr3_aa: CAISAVDRGEQFF
cdr3_nt: TGTGCCATCAGTGCGGTTGACAGAGGTGAGCAGTTCTTC
d_call: NA
clone_size: NA
v_call: TRBV10-3
j_call: TRBJ2-1

cdr3_aa: CASSLVQGGEAFF
cdr3_nt: TGTGCCAGCAGCTTGGTACAGGGGGGTGAAGCTTTCTTT
d_call: TRBD1
clone_size: once
v_call: TRBV5-8
j_call: TRBJ1-1

cdr3_aa: CASSQMRLVSEQFF
cdr3_nt: TGCGCCAGCAGCCAAATGAGACTAGTAAGCGAGCAGTTCTTC
d_call: NA
clone_size: NA
v_call: TRBV4-3
j_call: TRBJ2-1